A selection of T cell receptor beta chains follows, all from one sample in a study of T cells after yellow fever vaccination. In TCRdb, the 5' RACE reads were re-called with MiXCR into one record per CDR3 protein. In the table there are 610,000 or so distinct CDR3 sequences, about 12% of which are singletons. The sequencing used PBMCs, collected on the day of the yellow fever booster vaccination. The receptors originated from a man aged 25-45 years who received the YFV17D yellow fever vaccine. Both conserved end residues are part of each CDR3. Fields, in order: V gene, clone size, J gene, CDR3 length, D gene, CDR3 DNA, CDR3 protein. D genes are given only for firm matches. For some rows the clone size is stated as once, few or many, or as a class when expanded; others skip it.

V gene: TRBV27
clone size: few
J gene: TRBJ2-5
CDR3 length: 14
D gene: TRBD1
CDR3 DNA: TGTGCCAGCAGTGGAAGGACAGGAGCGGAGACCCAGTACTTC
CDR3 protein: CASSGRTGAETQYF

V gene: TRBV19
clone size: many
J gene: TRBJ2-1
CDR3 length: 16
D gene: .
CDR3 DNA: TGTGCCAGTAGTATAGAAGGGAGAGGCTCCTACAATGAGCAGTTCTTC
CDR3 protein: CASSIEGRGSYNEQFF

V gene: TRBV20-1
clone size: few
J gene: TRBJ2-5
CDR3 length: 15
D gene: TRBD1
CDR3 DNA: TGCAGTGCCCCTCCTCCGGGACAGGGTGAAGAGACCCAGTACTTC
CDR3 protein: CSAPPPGQGEETQYF

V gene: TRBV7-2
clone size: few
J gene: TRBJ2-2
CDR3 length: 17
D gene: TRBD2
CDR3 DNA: TGTGCCAGCAGCTTATATAGGGGAGGGATGAACACCGGGGAGCTGTTTTTT
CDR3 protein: CASSLYRGGMNTGELFF

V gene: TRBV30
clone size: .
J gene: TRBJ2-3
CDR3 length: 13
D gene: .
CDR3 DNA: TGTGCCTGGAACGAGGGGAGCACAGATACGCAGTATTTT
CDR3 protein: CAWNEGSTDTQYF

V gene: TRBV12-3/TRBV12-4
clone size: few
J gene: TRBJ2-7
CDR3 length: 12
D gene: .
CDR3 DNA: TGTGCCAGCAGCTTGGGATCTCTACTACGGGACTTC
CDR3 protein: CASSLGSLLRDF

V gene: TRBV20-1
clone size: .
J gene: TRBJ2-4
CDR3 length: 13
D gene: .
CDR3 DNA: TGCAGTGCTCACGAGCCGACTCGGAACATTCAGTACTTC
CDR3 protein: CSAHEPTRNIQYF

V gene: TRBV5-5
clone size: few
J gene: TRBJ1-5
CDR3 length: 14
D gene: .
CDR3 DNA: TGTGCCAGCAGGGGGGTCGATAGCAATCAGCCCCAGCATTTT
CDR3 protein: CASRGVDSNQPQHF

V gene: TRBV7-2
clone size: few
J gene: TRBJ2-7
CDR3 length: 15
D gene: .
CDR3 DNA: TGTGCCAGCAGCATTCAATGGACGGATACTTACGAGCAGTACTTC
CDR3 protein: CASSIQWTDTYEQYF

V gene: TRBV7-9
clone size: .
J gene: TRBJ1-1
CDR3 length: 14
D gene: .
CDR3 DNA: TGTGCCAGCAGCCGAACAGGGAAGCACACTGAAGCTTTCTTT
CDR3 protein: CASSRTGKHTEAFF

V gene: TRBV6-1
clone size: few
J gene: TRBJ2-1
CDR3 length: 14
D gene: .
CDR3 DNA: TGTGCCAGCAAATATAGGGACGAGTACAATGAGCAGTTCTTC
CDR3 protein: CASKYRDEYNEQFF

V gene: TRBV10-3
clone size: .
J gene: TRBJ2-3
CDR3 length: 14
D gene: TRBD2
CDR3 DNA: TGTGCCATCAGTGGACTAGCGGGAGGGGATACGCAGTATTTT
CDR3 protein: CAISGLAGGDTQYF

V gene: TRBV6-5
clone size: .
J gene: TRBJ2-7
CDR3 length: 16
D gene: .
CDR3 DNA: TGTGCCAGCACCCTTACTCGTACAGGGAGGCCTTACGAGCAGTACTTC
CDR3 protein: CASTLTRTGRPYEQYF